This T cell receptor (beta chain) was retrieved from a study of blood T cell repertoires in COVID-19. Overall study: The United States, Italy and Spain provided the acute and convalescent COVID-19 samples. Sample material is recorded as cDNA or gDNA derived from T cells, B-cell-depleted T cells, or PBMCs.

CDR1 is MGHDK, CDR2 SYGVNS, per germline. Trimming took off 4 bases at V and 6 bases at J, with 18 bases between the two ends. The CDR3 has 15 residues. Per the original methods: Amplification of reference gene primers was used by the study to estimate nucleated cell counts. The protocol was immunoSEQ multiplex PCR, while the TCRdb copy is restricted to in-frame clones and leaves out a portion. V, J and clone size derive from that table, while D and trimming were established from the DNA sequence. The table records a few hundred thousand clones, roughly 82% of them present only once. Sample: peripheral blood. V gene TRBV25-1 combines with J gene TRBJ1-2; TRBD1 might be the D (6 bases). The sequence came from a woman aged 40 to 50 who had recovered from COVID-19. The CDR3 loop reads CASSGTTGLWNGYTF. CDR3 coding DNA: TGTGCCAGCAGTGGGACAACAGGGCTGTGGAATGGCTACACCTTC.